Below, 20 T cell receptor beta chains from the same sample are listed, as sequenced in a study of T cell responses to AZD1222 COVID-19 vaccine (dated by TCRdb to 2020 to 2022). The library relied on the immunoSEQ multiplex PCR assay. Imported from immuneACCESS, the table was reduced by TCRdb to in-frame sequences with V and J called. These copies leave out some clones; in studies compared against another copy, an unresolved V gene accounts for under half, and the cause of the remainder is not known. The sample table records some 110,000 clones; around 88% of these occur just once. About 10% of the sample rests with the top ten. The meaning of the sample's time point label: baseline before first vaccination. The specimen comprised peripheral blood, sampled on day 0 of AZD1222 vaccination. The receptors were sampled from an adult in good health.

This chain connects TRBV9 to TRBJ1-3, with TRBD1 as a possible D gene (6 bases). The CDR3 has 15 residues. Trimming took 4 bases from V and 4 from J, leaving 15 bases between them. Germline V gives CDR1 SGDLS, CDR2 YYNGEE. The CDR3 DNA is TGTGCCAGCAGCTTTGACGGGGGGCCGGGAAACACCATATATTTT. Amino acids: CASSFDGGPGNTIYF. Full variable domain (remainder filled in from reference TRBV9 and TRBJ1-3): DSGVTQTPKHLITATGQRVTLRCSPRSGDLSVYWYQQSLDQGLQFLIQYYNGEERAKGNILERFSAQQFPDLHSELNLSSLELGDSALYFCASSFDGGPGNTIYFGEGSWLTVV.

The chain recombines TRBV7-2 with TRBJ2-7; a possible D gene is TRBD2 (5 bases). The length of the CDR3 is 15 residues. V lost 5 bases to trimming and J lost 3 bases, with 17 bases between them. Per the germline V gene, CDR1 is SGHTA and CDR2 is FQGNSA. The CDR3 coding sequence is TGTGCCAGCAGCGTGATGGGAGTATCTTTCTACGAGCAGTACTTC. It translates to CASSVMGVSFYEQYF. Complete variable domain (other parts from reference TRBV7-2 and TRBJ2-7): GAGVSQSPSNKVTEKGKDVELRCDPISGHTALYWYRQSLGQGLEFLIYFQGNSAPDKSGLPSDRFSAERTGGSVSTLTIQRTQQEDSAVYLCASSVMGVSFYEQYFGPGTRLTVT.

The CDR3 region is CASSLEWGRVRETQYF. Here the CDR3 DNA reads TGCGCCAGCAGCTTGGAGTGGGGCAGGGTCAGGGAGACCCAGTACTTC. This chain links TRBV5-1 with TRBJ2-5, with a tentative D call TRBD1 (5 bases). The V gene lost 0 bases and the J gene lost 5 bases, with 17 bases spanning the gap. The CDR3 runs 16 residues. CDR1 is SGHRS and CDR2 is YFSETQ in the germline V gene.

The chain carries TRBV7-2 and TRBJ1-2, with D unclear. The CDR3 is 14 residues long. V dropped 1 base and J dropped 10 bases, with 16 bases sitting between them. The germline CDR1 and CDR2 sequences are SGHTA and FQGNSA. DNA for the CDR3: TGTGCCAGCAGCTTAGAGGGCAATGGGCTCCACTACACCTTC. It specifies CASSLEGNGLHYTF.

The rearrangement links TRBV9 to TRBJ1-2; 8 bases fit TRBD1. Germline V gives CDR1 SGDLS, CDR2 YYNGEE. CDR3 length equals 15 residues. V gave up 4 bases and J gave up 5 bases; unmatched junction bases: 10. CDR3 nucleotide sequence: TGTGCCAGCAGCCCGGCGACAGGGGTGTATTATGGCTACACCTTC. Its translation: CASSPATGVYYGYTF.

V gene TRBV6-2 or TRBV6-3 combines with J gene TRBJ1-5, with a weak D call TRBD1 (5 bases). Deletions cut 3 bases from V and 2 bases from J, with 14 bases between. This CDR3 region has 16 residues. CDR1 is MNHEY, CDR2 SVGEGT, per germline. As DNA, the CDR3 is TGTGCCAGCAGTTATTTCGGGGGGGATGGCAATCAGCCCCAGCATTTT. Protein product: CASSYFGGDGNQPQHF.

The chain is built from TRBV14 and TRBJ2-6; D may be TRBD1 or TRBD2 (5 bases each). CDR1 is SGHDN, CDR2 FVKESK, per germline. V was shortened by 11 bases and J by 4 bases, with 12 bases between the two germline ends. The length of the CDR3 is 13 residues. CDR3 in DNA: TGTGCCGTGGGGCGGAGGGGGGCCAACGTCCTGACTTTC. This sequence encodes CAVGRRGANVLTF. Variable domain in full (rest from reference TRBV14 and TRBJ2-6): EAGVTQFPSHSVIEKGQTVTLRCDPISGHDNLYWYRRVMGKEIKFLLHFVKESKQDESGMPNNRFLAERTGGTYSTLKVQPAELEDSGVYFCAVGRRGANVLTFGAGSRLTVL.

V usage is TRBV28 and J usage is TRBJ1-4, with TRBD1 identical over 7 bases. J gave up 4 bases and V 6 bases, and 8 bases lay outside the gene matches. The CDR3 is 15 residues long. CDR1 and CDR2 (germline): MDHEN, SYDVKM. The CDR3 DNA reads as TGTGCCAGCAGCTACCCGGGACAGCTTAATGAAAAACTGTTTTTT. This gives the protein CASSYPGQLNEKLFF.

The CDR3 nucleotides read TGTGCTAGTGGTTTGTTCGAGGGAGAGAATGAGCAGTTCTTC. It yields the protein CASGLFEGENEQFF. The chain couples TRBV12-5 to TRBJ2-1; a weak D match, TRBD2 (5 bases). The V and J ends lost 2 bases and 7 bases respectively, with 12 bases between them. The CDR3 runs to 14 residues. The germline gives CDR1 LGHNT, CDR2 FRNRAP.

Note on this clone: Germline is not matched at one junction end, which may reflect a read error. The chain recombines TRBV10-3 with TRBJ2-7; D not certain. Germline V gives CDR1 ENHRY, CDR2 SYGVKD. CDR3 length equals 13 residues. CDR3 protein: CAISESTLYEQCF. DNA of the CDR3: TGTGCCATCAGTGAGTCGACGCTTTACGAGCAGTGCTTC.

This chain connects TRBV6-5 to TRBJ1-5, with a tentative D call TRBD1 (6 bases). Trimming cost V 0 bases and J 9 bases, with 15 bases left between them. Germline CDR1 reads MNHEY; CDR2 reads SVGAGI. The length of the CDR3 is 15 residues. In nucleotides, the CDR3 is TGTGCCAGCAGTTACTCGATCGGGGGGGGCACGCCCCAGCATTTT. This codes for CASSYSIGGGTPQHF.

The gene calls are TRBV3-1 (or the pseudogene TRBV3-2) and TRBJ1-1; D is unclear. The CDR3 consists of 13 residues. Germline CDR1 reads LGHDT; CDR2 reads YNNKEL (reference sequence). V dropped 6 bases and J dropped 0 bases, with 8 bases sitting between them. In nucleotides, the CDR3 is TGTGCCAGCAGTGTATCAGTGAACACTGAAGCTTTCTTT. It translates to CASSVSVNTEAFF.

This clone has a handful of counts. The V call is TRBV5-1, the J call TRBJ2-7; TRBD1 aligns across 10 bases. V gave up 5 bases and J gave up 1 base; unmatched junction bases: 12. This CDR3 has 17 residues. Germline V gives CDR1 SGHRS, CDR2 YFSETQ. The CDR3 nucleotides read TGCGCCAGCAGTTATCCCCGGGACAGGGGAACTTCCTACGAGCAGTACTTC. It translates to CASSYPRDRGTSYEQYF. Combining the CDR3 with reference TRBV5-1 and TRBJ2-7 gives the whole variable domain KAGVTQTPRYLIKTRGQQVTLSCSPISGHRSVSWYQQTPGQGLQFLFEYFSETQRNKGNFPGRFSGRQFSNSRSEMNVSTLELGDSALYLCASSYPRDRGTSYEQYFGPGTRLTVT.

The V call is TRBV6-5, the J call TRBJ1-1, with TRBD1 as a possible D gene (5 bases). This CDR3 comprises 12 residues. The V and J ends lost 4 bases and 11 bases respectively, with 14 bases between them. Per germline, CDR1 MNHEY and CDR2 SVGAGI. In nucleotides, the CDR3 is TGTGCCAGCAGTTCCCGCAGGCGGGGGGCTTTCTTT. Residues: CASSSRRRGAFF.

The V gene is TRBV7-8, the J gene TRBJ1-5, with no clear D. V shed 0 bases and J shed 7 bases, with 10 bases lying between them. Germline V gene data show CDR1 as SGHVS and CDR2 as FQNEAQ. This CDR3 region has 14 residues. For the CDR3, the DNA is TGTGCCAGCAGCTTAGCGGCTTTGGGGCAGCCCCAGCATTTT. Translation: CASSLAALGQPQHF.

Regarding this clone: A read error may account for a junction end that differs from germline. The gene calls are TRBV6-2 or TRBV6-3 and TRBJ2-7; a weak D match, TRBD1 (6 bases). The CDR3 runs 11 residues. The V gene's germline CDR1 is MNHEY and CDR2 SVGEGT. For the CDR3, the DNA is TGTGCCAGCAGTTACGGGGACATGCCCCTCTTC. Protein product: CASSYGDMPLF.

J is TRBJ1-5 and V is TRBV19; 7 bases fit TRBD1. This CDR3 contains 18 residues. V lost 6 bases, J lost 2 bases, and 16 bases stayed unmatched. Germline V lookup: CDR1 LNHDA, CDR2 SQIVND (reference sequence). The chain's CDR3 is CASSPRGAGDGRNQPQHF. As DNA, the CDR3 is TGTGCCAGTAGCCCCAGGGGGGCAGGGGACGGGCGCAATCAGCCCCAGCATTTT. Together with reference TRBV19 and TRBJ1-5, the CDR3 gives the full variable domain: DGGITQSPKYLFRKEGQNVTLSCEQNLNHDAMYWYRQDPGQGLRLIYYSQIVNDFQKGDIAEGYSVSREKKESFPLTVTSAQKNPTAFYLCASSPRGAGDGRNQPQHFGDGTRLSIL.

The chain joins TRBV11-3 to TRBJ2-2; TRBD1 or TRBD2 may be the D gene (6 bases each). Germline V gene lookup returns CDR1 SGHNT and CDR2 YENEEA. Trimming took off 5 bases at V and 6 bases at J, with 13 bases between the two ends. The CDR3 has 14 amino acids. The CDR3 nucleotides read TGTGCCAGCAGCCGAGGAGGGGGTTCCGGGGAGCTGTTTTTT. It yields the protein CASSRGGGSGELFF.

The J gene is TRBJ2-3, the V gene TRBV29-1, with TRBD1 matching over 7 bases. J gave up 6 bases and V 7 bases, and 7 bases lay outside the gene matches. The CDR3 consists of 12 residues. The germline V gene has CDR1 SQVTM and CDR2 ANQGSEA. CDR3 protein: CSGRQGGDTQYF. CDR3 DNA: TGCAGCGGTAGACAGGGCGGGGATACGCAGTATTTT.

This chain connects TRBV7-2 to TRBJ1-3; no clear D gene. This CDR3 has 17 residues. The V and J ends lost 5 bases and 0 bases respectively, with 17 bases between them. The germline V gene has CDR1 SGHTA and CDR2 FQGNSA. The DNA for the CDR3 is TGTGCCAGCAGCCCAATCCCCCCCCAAAACTCTGGAAACACCATATATTTT. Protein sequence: CASSPIPPQNSGNTIYF.